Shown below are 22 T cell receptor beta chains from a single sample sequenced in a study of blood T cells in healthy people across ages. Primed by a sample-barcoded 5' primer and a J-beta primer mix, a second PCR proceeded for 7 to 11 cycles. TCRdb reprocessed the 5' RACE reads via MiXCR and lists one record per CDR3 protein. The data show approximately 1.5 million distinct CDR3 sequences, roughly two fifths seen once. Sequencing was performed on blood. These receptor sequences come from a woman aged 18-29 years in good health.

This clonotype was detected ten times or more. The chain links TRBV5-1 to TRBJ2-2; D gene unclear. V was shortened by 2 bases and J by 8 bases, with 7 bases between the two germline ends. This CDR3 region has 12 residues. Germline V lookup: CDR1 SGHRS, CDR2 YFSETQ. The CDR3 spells CASSFLGGELFF. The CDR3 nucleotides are TGCGCCAGCAGCTTCTTAGGTGGGGAGCTGTTTTTT. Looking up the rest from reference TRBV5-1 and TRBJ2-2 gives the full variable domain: KAGVTQTPRYLIKTRGQQVTLSCSPISGHRSVSWYQQTPGQGLQFLFEYFSETQRNKGNFPGRFSGRQFSNSRSEMNVSTLELGDSALYLCASSFLGGELFFGEGSRLTVL.

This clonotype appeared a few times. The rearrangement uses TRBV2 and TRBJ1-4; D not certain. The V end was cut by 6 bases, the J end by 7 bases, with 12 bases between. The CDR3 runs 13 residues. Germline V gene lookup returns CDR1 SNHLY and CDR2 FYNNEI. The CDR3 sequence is CASRGRVGEKLFF. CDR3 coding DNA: TGTGCCAGCAGAGGACGGGTTGGTGAAAAACTGTTTTTT.

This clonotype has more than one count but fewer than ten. CDR3 region: CASSLARPSYNEQFF. CDR3 nucleotides: TGCGCCAGCAGCTTGGCTCGTCCTTCCTACAATGAGCAGTTCTTC. The rearrangement joins TRBV5-1 to TRBJ2-1; D ambiguous. Germline values: CDR1 SGHRS, CDR2 YFSETQ. V shed 0 bases and J shed 1 base, with 8 bases lying between them. The CDR3 contains 15 residues.

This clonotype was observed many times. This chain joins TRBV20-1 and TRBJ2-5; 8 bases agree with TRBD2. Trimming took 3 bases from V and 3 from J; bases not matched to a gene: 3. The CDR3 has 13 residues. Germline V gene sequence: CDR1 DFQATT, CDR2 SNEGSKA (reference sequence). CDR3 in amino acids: CSASPLAEETQYF. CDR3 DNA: TGCAGTGCTAGCCCACTAGCGGAAGAGACCCAGTACTTC.

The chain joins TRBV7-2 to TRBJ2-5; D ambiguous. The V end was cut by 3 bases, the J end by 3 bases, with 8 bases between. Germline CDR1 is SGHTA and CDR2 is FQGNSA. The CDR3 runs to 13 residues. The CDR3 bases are TGTGCCAGCAGCTTCGTTATTGAAGAGACCCAGTACTTC. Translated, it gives CASSFVIEETQYF.

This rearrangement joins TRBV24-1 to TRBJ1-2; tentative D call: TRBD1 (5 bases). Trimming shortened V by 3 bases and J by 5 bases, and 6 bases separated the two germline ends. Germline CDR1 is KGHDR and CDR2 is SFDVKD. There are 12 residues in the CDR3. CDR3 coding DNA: TGTGCCACCAGTGATGGGGCGTATGGCTACACCTTC. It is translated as CATSDGAYGYTF.

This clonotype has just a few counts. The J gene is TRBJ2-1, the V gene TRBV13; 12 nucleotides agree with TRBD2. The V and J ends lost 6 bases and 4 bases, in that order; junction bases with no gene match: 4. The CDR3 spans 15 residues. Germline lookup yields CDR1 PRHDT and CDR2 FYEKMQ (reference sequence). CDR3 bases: TGTGCCAGCAGACGACTAGCGGGGGTGTACAATGAGCAGTTCTTC. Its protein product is CASRRLAGVYNEQFF. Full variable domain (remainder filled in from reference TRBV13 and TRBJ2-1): AAGVIQSPRHLIKEKRETATLKCYPIPRHDTVYWYQQGPGQDPQFLISFYEKMQSDKGSIPDRFSAQQFSDYHSELNMSSLELGDSALYFCASRRLAGVYNEQFFGPGTRLTVL.

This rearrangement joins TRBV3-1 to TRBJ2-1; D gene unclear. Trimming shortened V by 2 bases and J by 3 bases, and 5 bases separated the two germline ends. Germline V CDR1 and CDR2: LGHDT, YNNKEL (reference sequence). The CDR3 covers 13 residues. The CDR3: CASSQNNYNEQFF. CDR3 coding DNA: TGTGCCAGCAGCCAAAACAACTACAATGAGCAGTTCTTC.

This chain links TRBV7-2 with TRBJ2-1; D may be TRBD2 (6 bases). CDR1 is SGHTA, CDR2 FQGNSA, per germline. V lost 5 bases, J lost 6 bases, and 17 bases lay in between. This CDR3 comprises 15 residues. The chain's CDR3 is CASSHRDLDGNEQFF. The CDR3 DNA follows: TGTGCCAGCAGCCACCGGGACTTAGACGGCAATGAGCAGTTCTTC. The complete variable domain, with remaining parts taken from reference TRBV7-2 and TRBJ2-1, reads GAGVSQSPSNKVTEKGKDVELRCDPISGHTALYWYRQSLGQGLEFLIYFQGNSAPDKSGLPSDRFSAERTGGSVSTLTIQRTQQEDSAVYLCASSHRDLDGNEQFFGPGTRLTVL.

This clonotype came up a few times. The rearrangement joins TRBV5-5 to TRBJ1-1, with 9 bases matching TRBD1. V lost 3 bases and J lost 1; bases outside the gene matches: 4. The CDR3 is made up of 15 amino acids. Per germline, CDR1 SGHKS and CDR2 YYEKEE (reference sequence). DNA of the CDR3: TGTGCCAGCAGCTGGACAGGGGAGGGGAACACTGAAGCTTTCTTT. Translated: CASSWTGEGNTEAFF.

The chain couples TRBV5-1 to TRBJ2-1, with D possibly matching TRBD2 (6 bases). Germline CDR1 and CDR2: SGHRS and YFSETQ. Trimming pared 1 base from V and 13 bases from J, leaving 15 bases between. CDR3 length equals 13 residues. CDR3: CASSLTSQETQFF. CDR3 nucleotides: TGCGCCAGCAGCTTGACTAGCCAAGAGACCCAGTTCTTC.

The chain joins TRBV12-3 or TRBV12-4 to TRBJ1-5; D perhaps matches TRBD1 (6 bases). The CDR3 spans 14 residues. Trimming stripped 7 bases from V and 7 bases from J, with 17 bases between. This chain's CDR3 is CASTPGARSQPQHF. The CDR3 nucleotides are TGTGCCAGCACCCCGGGGGCACGGTCACAGCCCCAGCATTTT.

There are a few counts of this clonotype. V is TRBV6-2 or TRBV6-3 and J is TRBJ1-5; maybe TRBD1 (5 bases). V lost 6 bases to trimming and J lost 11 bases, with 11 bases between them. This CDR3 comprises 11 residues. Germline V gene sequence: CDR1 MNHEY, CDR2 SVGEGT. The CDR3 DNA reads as TGTGCCAGCAGAGAAACAGGTTCCCAGCATTTT. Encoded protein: CASRETGSQHF.

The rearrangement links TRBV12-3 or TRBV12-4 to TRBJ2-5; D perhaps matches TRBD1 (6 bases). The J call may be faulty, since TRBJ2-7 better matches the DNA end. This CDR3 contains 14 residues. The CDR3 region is CASSLITGLGEQYF. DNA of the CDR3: TGTGCCAGCAGTTTAATCACAGGGCTTGGCGAGCAGTACTTC.

The CDR3 coding sequence is TGCAGTGCTAGTCCCAGGAGTGGGGTCCATGAGCAGTTCTTC. As protein: CSASPRSGVHEQFF. The rearrangement joins TRBV20-1 to TRBJ2-1, with no clear D. Germline V gives CDR1 DFQATT, CDR2 SNEGSKA (reference sequence). Trimming left V 3 bases short and J 8 bases short, with 17 bases between. The CDR3 loop spans 14 amino acids.

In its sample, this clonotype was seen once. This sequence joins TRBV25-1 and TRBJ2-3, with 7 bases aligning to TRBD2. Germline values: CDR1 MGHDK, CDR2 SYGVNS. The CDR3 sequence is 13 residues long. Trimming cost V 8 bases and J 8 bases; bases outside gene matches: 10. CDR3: CASGAPASGTQYF. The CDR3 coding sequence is TGTGCCAGCGGTGCCCCGGCTAGCGGTACGCAGTATTTT.

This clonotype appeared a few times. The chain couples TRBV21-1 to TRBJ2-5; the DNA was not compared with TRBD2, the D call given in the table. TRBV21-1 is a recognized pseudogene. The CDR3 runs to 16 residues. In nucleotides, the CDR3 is TGTGCCAGCAGCACTGTTCTAGCGGGAGACAGGGAGACCCAGTACTTC. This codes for CASSTVLAGDRETQYF.

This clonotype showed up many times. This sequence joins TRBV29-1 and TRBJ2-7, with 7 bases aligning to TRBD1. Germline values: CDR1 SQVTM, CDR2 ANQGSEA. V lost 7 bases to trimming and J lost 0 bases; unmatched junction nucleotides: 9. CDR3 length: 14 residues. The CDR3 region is CSAGTAVSSYEQYF. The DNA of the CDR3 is TGCAGCGCTGGGACAGCCGTTAGCTCCTACGAGCAGTACTTC.

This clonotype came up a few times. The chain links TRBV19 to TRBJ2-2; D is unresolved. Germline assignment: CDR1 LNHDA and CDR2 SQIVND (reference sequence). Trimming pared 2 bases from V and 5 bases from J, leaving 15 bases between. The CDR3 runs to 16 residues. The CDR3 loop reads CASSIQRGKSTGELFF. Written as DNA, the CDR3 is TGTGCCAGTAGTATACAGCGCGGTAAATCAACCGGGGAGCTGTTTTTT.

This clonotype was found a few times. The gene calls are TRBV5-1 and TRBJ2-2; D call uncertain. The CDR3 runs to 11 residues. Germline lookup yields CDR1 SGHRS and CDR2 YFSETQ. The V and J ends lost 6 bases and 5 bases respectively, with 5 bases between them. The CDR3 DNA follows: TGCGCCAGCACATCTACCGGGGAGCTGTTTTTT. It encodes CASTSTGELFF.

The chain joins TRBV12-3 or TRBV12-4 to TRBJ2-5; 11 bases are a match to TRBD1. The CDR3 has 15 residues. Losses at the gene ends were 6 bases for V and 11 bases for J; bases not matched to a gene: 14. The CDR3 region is CASSPRTGGGNEQYF. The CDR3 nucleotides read TGTGCCAGCAGCCCTAGGACAGGGGGCGGCAATGAGCAGTACTTC.

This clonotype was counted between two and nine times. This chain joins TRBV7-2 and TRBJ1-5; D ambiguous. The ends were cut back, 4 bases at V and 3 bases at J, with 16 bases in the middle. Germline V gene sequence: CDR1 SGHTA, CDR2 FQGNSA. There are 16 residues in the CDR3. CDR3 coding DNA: TGTGCCAGCAGCTCCTCTGCGGGGTCTTTCAATCAGCCCCAGCATTTT. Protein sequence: CASSSSAGSFNQPQHF.